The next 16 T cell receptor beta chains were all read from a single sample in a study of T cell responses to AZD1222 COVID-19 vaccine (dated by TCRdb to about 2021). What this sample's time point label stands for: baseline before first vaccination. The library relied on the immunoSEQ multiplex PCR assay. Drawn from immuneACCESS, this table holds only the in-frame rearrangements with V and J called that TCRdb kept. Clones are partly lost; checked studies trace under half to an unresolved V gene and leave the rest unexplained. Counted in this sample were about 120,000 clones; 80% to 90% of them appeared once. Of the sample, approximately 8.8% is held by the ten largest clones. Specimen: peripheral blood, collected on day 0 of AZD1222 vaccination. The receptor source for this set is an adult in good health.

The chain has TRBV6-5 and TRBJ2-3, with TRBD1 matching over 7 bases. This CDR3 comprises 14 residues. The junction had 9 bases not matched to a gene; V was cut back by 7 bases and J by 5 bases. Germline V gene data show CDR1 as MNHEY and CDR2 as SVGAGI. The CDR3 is CASTPPGQKDTQYF. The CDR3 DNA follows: TGTGCCAGCACCCCGCCGGGACAGAAAGATACGCAGTATTTT.

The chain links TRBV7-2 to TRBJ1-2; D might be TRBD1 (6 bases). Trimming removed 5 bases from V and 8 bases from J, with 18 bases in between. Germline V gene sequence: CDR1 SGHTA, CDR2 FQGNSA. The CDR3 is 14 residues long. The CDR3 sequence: CASSPRWVGAGYTF. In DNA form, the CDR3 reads TGTGCCAGCAGCCCCCGTTGGGTGGGGGCAGGCTACACCTTC.

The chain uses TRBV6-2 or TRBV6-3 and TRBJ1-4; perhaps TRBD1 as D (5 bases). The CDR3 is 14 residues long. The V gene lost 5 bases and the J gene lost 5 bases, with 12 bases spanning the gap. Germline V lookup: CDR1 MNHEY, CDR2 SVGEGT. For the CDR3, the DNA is TGTGCCAGCAGTGACCGGGGCTCAAATGAAAAACTGTTTTTT. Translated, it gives CASSDRGSNEKLFF.

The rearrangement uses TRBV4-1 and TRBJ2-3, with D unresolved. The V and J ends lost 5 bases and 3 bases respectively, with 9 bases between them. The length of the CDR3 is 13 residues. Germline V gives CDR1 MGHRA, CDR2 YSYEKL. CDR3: CASSGWVTDTQYF. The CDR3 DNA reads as TGCGCCAGCAGCGGTTGGGTGACAGATACGCAGTATTTT.

For the CDR3, the DNA is TGTGCCAGCACCACAGGGGTGGGGAGTGAAGCTTTCTTT. Translation gives CASTTGVGSEAFF. V is TRBV11-2 and J is TRBJ1-1; 7 positions agree with TRBD1. With 7 bases clipped from V and 7 bases from J, the junction kept 9 bases outside the gene matches. The CDR3 is 13 residues long. CDR1 and CDR2 (germline): SGHAT, FQNNGV. Combining the CDR3 with reference TRBV11-2 and TRBJ1-1 gives the whole variable domain EAGVAQSPRYKIIEKRQSVAFWCNPISGHATLYWYQQILGQGPKLLIQFQNNGVVDDSQLPKDRFSAERLKGVDSTLKIQPAKLEDSAVYLCASTTGVGSEAFFGQGTRLTVV.

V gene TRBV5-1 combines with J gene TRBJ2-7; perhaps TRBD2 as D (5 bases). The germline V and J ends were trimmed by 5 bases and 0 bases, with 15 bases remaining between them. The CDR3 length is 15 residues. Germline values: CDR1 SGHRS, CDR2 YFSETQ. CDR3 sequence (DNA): TGCGCCAGCAGTCCCCCACTAGAGAGCTCCTACGAGCAGTACTTC. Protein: CASSPPLESSYEQYF.

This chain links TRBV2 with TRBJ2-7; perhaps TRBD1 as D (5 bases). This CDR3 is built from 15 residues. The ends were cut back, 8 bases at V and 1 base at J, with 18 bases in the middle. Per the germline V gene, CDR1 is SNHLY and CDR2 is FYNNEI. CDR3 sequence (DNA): TGTGCCAGCGGGGCAAGGCCTACCCCTTCCTACGAGCAGTACTTC. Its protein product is CASGARPTPSYEQYF. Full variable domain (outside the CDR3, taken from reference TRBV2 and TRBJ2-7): EPEVTQTPSHQVTQMGQEVILRCVPISNHLYFYWYRQILGQKVEFLVSFYNNEISEKSEIFDDQFSVERPDGSNFTLKIRSTKLEDSAMYFCASGARPTPSYEQYFGPGTRLTVT.

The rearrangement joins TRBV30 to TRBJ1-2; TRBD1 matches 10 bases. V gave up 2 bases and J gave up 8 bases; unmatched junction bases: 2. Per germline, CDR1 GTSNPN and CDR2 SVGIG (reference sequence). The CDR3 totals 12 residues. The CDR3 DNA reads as TGTGCCTGGAGTCAGACAGGGGGCGGCTACACCTTC. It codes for CAWSQTGGGYTF.

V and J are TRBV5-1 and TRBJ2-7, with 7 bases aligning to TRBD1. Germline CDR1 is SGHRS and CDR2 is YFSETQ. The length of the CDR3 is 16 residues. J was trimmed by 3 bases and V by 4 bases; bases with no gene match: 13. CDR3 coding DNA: TGCGCCAGCAGCCTCACACCCGGGACAGAGAACTACGAGCAGTACTTC. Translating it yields CASSLTPGTENYEQYF.

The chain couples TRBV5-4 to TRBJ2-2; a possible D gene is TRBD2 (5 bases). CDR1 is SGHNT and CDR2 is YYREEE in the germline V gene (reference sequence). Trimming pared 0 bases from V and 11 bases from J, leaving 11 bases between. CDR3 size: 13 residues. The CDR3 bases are TGTGCCAGCAGCTTGGCCGGGCTAGCTGAGCTGTTTTTT. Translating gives CASSLAGLAELFF.

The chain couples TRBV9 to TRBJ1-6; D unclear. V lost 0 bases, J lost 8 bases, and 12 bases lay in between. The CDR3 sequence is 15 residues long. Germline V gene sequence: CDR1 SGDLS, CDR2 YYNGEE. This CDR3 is CASSVGGSDYSPLHF. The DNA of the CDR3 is TGTGCCAGCAGCGTAGGTGGCAGTGATTATTCACCCCTCCACTTT.

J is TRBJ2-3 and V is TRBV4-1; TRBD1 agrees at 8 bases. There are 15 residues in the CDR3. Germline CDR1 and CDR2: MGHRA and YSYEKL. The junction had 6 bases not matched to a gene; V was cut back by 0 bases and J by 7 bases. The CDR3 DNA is TGCGCCAGCAGCCAAGAGAGGACAGGGTCAAATACGCAGTATTTT. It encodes CASSQERTGSNTQYF.

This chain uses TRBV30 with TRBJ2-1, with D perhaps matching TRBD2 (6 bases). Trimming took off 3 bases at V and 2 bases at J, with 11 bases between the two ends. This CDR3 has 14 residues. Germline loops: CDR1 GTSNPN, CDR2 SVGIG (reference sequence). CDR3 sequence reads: CAWRRSGPYNEQFF. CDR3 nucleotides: TGTGCCTGGAGGAGGAGCGGGCCCTACAATGAGCAGTTCTTC.

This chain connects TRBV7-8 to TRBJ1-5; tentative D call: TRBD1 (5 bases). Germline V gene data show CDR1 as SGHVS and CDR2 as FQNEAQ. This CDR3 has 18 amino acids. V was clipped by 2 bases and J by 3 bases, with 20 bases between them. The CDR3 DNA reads TGTGCCAGCAGCTTATTGTCCAGGGCCGTCAGCGTCAATCAGCCCCAGCATTTT. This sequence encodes CASSLLSRAVSVNQPQHF.

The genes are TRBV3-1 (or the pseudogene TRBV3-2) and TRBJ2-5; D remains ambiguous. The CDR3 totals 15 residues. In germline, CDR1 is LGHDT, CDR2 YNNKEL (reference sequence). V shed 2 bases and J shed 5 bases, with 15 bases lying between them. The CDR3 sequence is CASSQSPAVAETQYF. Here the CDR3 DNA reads TGTGCCAGCAGCCAATCGCCGGCTGTTGCCGAGACCCAGTACTTC.

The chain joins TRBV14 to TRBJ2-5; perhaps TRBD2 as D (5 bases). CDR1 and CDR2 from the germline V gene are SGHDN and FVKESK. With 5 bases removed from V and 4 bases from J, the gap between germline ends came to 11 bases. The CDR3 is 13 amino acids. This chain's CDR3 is CASSARELETQYF. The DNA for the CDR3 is TGTGCCAGCAGCGCGAGGGAACTAGAGACCCAGTACTTC.